Below, 17 T cell receptor beta chains from the same sample are listed, as sequenced in a study of prognosis after radiotherapy for stage I lung cancer. Amplification of the TCR beta CDR3 (from genomic DNA) was done by two-round multiplex PCR. Gene-specific primers for each TRBV and TRBJ gene drove first-round PCR. TCRdb fed the multiplex PCR reads into MiXCR, producing one record per CDR3 protein. The sample lists 20,000 to 30,000 distinct CDR3 sequences; approximately 39% were seen once. This specimen was PBMCs, taken before or after stereotactic body radiation therapy (not recorded which). The receptors were gathered from a donor over 45 with non-small cell lung cancer.

The J gene is TRBJ1-2, the V gene TRBV19; D is perhaps TRBD1 (6 bases). The CDR3 has 13 residues. Trimming pared 1 base from V and 9 bases from J, leaving 12 bases between. Per the germline V gene, CDR1 is LNHDA and CDR2 is SQIVND (reference sequence). CDR3 bases: TGTGCCAGTAGTATAGTTGGACAGTGCTGCTACACCTTC. Its protein is CASSIVGQCCYTF.

Ten or more counts support this clonotype. The chain is built from TRBV4-1 and TRBJ2-1, with 8 bases matching TRBD2. The germline gives CDR1 MGHRA, CDR2 YSYEKL. The CDR3 length is 18 residues. V shed 4 bases and J 0 bases; nucleotides not matched to a gene: 11. CDR3 sequence: CASSRRASGSSSYNEQFF. The CDR3 coding sequence is TGCGCCAGCAGCCGCAGGGCTAGCGGGTCAAGCTCCTACAATGAGCAGTTCTTC.

This clonotype was seen many times. The chain couples TRBV2 to TRBJ1-5, with a tentative D call TRBD1 (5 bases). V was cut by 4 bases and J by 7 bases, with 11 bases left in between. The germline V gene encodes CDR1 SNHLY and CDR2 FYNNEI. The CDR3 consists of 13 residues. The CDR3 coding sequence is TGTGCCAGCAGTGTCCTGGGGGAGCAGCCCCAGCATTTT. Translating gives CASSVLGEQPQHF.

This clonotype was seen only a few times. A much larger clone differs by one base, so this may be a read error. CDR3 coding DNA: TGTGCCAGCTCACCCACAGGCTCCCAAGAGACCCGGTACTTC. Translation: CASSPTGSQETRYF. The chain joins TRBV18 to TRBJ2-5, with a tentative D call TRBD1 (5 bases). The CDR3 contains 14 residues. Germline CDR1 reads KGHSH; CDR2 reads LQKENI.

Ten or more counts support this clonotype. CDR3 DNA sequence: TGTGCCAGTAGTATCAGGGACGGAGGTAAGGGTACTGAAGCTTTCTTT. It specifies CASSIRDGGKGTEAFF. This sequence joins TRBV19 and TRBJ1-1; perhaps TRBD1 as D (5 bases). The CDR3 length is 16 residues. Trimming removed 3 bases at V and 5 bases at J, with 19 bases between. CDR1 is LNHDA, CDR2 SQIVND, per germline (reference sequence). The complete variable domain, with remaining parts taken from reference TRBV19 and TRBJ1-1, reads DGGITQSPKYLFRKEGQNVTLSCEQNLNHDAMYWYRQDPGQGLRLIYYSQIVNDFQKGDIAEGYSVSREKKESFPLTVTSAQKNPTAFYLCASSIRDGGKGTEAFFGQGTRLTVV.

This clonotype was detected many times. The chain is built from TRBV19 and TRBJ2-7; TRBD2 matches at 7 bases. The V gene's germline CDR1 is LNHDA and CDR2 SQIVND (reference sequence). CDR3 length: 15 residues. The J segment lost 6 bases and the V segment lost 2 bases, leaving 10 bases of the junction unmatched. CDR3 in DNA: TGTGCCAGTAGTATAACGGGAGGCTCTCGAAGCGAGCAGTACTTC. Its protein is CASSITGGSRSEQYF.

There are a few counts of this clonotype. The chain's CDR3 is CASSDAGGFDTDTQYF. As DNA, the CDR3 is TGTGCCAGCAGTGACGCGGGAGGGTTTGACACAGATACGCAGTATTTT. The chain couples TRBV6-4 to TRBJ2-3; 9 bases fit TRBD2. The CDR3 is 16 residues long. With V trimmed by 2 bases and J by 2 bases, 5 bases remained unmatched. Germline CDR1 and CDR2: MRHNA and SNTAGT.

Concerning this clonotype: This may be a read error: a much more frequent sequence differs by one nucleotide. This chain joins TRBV19 and TRBJ2-5; 8 nucleotides match TRBD1. There are 16 residues in the CDR3. The junction had 14 bases not matched to a gene; V was cut back by 6 bases and J by 5 bases. CDR1 and CDR2 (germline): LNHDA, SQIVND (reference sequence). The CDR3 sequence: CASSTLDRVELETQYF. For the CDR3, the DNA is TGTGCCAGTAGCACCCTGGACAGGGTTGAGCTGGAGACCCAGTACTTC.

The table lists this clonotype with a few counts. V and J are TRBV11-3 and TRBJ2-3; TRBD1 might be the D (5 bases). Germline loops: CDR1 SGHNT, CDR2 YENEEA. Trimming shortened V by 6 bases and J by 2 bases, and 12 bases separated the two germline ends. This CDR3 region has 14 residues. The CDR3 spells CASSPWGVTDTQYF. The CDR3 DNA reads TGTGCCAGCAGTCCGTGGGGCGTCACAGATACGCAGTATTTT.

In its sample, this clonotype is medium-sized. This chain uses TRBV6-5 with TRBJ2-7; either TRBD1 or TRBD2 may supply D (5 bases each). Between the trimmed V and J ends, which lost 2 bases and 7 bases, there was a span of 12 bases. The length of the CDR3 is 13 residues. The germline V gene has CDR1 MNHEY and CDR2 SVGAGI. CDR3 protein: CASSYRLAGEQYF. The DNA for the CDR3 is TGTGCCAGCAGTTACCGTCTAGCAGGGGAGCAGTACTTC.

This clonotype was counted ten times or more. The chain carries TRBV2 and TRBJ1-5; D remains unclear. Germline V gene sequence: CDR1 SNHLY, CDR2 FYNNEI. Trimming pared 6 bases from V and 0 bases from J, leaving 12 bases between. The length of the CDR3 is 15 residues. CDR3 region: CASRADGDSNQPQHF. In DNA, the CDR3 is TGTGCCAGCAGGGCCGACGGAGATAGCAATCAGCCCCAGCATTTT.

This clonotype ranks as medium-sized. The J gene is TRBJ2-1, the V gene TRBV6-4, with D uncertain. V gave up 6 bases and J gave up 0 bases, with 12 bases separating them. The CDR3 has 15 amino acids. Germline V gene data show CDR1 as MRHNA and CDR2 as SNTAGT. The CDR3 DNA is TGTGCCAGCAGCCTCGTTGGGCACTCCTACAATGAGCAGTTCTTC. It specifies CASSLVGHSYNEQFF.

This clonotype was seen ten or more times. The chain combines TRBV6-1 with TRBJ2-5, with D maybe TRBD2 (5 bases). V dropped 5 bases and J dropped 3 bases, with 13 bases sitting between them. Per the germline V gene, CDR1 is MNHNS and CDR2 is SASEGT. This CDR3 comprises 14 residues. The CDR3 loop reads CASSPLDSEETQYF. The CDR3 DNA sequence: TGTGCCAGCAGTCCCTTGGACTCAGAAGAGACCCAGTACTTC.

Notes on this clonotype: Relative to the germline gene, one junction end is altered; a read error may explain this. J is TRBJ2-7 and V is TRBV28, with D possibly being TRBD1 (7 bases). Germline values: CDR1 MDHEN, CDR2 SYDVKM. The CDR3 is made up of 14 amino acids. The CDR3 protein is CASLRGRGFYEQYF. In DNA form, the CDR3 reads TGTGCCAGCCTGCGGGGCAGGGGGTTCTACGAGCAATACTTC.

This clonotype was counted many times. V gene TRBV2 combines with J gene TRBJ2-5; D gene uncertain. This CDR3 has 12 residues. Per germline, CDR1 SNHLY and CDR2 FYNNEI. Trimming took 1 base from V and 4 from J, leaving 4 bases between them. The CDR3 loop reads CASSEEGETQYF. CDR3 DNA: TGTGCCAGCAGTGAAGAAGGAGAGACCCAGTACTTC.

This clonotype has a count of ten or more. The chain combines TRBV5-1 with TRBJ2-7; no clear D gene. The CDR3 runs to 14 residues. CDR1 and CDR2 from the germline V gene are SGHRS and YFSETQ. V lost 2 bases to trimming and J lost 2 bases, with 11 bases between them. CDR3 loop: CASSFSSTTYEQYF. In DNA form, the CDR3 reads TGCGCCAGCAGCTTCTCGTCCACGACCTACGAGCAGTACTTC.

Remarks on this clonotype: A much larger clone lies one base from this, so it may be a read error. The chain employs TRBV3-1 and TRBJ2-3; 7 positions agree with TRBD2. Germline CDR1 is LGHDT and CDR2 is YNNKEL (reference sequence). The CDR3 extends over 14 amino acids. The CDR3 DNA sequence: TGTGCCAGCGGCCAAGTTTCTAGCGGTGATACGCAGTATTTT. This gives the protein CASGQVSSGDTQYF.